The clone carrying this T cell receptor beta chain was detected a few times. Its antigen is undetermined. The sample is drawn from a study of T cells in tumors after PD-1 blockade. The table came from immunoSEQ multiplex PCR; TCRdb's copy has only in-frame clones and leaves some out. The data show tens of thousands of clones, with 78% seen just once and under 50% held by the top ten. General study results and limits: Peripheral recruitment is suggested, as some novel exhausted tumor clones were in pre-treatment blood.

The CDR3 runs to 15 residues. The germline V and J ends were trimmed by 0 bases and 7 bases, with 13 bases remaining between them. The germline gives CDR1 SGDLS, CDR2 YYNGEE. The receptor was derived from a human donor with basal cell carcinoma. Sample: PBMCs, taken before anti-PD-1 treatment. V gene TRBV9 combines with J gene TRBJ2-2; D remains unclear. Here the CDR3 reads CASSVESSKIGELFF. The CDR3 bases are TGTGCCAGCAGCGTAGAGAGTTCGAAGATCGGGGAGCTGTTTTTT.